The present T cell receptor (beta chain) was sequenced within a study of T cell responses to AZD1222 COVID-19 vaccine. Produced via immunoSEQ multiplex PCR; TCRdb's table is partial and in-frame only. The table shows about 54,000 clones, with more than 80% occurring only once. A word on this clone: Its antigen is as yet unknown.

Study-level findings and limits: Close to half of spike-specific TCRs reportedly recognize unmutated variant regions.

The CDR3 runs to 13 residues. Germline CDR1 and CDR2: ENHRY and SYGVKD. V was cut by 9 bases and J by 0 bases, with 11 bases left in between. The V and J genes are TRBV10-3 and TRBJ1-2, with D unclear. This TCR came from an adult in good health. The sample consisted of peripheral blood, taken on day 0 of AZD1222 vaccination. This chain's CDR3 is CAMTLGPNYGYTF. Written as DNA, the CDR3 is TGTGCCATGACACTCGGGCCTAACTATGGCTACACCTTC.